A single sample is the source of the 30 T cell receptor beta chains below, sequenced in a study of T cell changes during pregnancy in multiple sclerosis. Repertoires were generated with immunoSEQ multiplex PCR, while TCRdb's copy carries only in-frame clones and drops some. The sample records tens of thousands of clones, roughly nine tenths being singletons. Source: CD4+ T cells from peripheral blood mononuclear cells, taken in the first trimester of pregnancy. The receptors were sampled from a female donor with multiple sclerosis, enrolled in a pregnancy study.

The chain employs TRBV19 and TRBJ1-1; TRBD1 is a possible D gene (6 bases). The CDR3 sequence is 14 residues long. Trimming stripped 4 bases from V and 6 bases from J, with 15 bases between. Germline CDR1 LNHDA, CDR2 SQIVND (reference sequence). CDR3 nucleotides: TGTGCCAGTAGTAGGACAGCCGGGTGGGCTGAAGCTTTCTTT. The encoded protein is CASSRTAGWAEAFF.

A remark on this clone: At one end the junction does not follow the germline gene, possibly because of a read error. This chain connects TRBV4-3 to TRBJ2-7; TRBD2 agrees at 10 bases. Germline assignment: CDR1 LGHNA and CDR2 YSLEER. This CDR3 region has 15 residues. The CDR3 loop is CASSQDMASGGPLAF. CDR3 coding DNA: TGCGCCAGCAGCCAAGATATGGCTAGCGGGGGCCCCCTTGCCTTC.

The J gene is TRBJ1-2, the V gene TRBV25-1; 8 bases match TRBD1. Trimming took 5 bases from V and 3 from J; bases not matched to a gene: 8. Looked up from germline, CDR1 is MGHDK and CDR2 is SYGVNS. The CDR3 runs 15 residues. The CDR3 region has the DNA TGTGCCAGCAGTCCTCAAAACAGGGGGGACTATGGCTACACCTTC. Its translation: CASSPQNRGDYGYTF.

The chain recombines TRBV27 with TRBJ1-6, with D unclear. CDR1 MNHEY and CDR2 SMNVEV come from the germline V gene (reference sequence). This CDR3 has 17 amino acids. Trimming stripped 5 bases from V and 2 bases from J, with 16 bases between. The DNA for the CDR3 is TGTGCCAGCAGTCCCTCCGCGTCCAATCCCTATAATTCACCCCTCCACTTT. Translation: CASSPSASNPYNSPLHF.

The CDR3 coding sequence is TGTGCCAGCAGCTTGACAGGGACCCTCAATGAGCAGTTCTTC. This sequence encodes CASSLTGTLNEQFF. The V gene is TRBV7-9, the J gene TRBJ2-1, with 7 nucleotides matching TRBD1. Germline V gene lookup returns CDR1 SEHNR and CDR2 FQNEAQ (reference sequence). V shed 3 bases and J 6 bases; nucleotides not matched to a gene: 5. The CDR3 contains 14 residues.

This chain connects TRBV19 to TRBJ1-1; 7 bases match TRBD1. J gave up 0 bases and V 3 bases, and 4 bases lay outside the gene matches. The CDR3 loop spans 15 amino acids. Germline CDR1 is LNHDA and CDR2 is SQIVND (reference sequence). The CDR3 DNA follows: TGTGCCAGTAGTATGGTGACAGGGATGAACACTGAAGCTTTCTTT. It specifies CASSMVTGMNTEAFF. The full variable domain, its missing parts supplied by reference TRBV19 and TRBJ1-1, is DGGITQSPKYLFRKEGQNVTLSCEQNLNHDAMYWYRQDPGQGLRLIYYSQIVNDFQKGDIAEGYSVSREKKESFPLTVTSAQKNPTAFYLCASSMVTGMNTEAFFGQGTRLTVV.

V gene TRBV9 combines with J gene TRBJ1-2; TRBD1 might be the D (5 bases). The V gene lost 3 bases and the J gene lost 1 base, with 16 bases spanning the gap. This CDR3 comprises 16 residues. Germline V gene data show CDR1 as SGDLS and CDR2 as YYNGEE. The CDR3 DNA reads TGTGCCAGCAGCGACGGGCATCAGGGACTTAACTATGGCTACACCTTC. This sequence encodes CASSDGHQGLNYGYTF.

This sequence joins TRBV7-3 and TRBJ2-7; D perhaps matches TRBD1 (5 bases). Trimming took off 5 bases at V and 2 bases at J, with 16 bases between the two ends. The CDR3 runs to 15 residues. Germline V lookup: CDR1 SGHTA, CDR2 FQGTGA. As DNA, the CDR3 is TGTGCCAGCAGCCTGGGCGTACAGGCTACCTACGAGCAGTACTTC. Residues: CASSLGVQATYEQYF.

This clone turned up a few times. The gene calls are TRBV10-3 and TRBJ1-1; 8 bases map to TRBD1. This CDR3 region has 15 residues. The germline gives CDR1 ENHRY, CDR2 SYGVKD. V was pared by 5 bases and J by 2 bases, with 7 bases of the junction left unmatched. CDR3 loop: CAISMDREGNTEAFF. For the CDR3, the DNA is TGTGCCATCAGTATGGACAGGGAAGGAAACACTGAAGCTTTCTTT.

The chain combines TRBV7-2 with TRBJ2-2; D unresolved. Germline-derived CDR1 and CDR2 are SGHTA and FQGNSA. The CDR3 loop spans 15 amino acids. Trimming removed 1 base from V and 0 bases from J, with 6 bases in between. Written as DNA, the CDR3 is TGTGCCAGCAGCTTAGGCAGGCCGAACACCGGGGAGCTGTTTTTT. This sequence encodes CASSLGRPNTGELFF.

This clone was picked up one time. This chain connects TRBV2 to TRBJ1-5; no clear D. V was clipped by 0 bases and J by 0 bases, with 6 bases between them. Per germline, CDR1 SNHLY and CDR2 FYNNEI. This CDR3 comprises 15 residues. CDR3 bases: TGTGCCAGCAGTGAAGCGCGGCGTAGCAATCAGCCCCAGCATTTT. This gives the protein CASSEARRSNQPQHF.

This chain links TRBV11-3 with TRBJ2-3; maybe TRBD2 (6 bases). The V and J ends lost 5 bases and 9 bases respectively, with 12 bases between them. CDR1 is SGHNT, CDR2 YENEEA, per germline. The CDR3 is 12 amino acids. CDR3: CASSPDGGTQYF. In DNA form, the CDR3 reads TGTGCCAGCAGCCCCGATGGGGGGACGCAGTATTTT.

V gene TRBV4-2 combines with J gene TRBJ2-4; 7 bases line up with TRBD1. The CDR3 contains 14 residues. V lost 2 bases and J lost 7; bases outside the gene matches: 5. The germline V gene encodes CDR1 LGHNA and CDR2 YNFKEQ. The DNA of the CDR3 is TGTGCCAGCAGCCAATATGACAGGGCCAACATTCAGTACTTC. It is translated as CASSQYDRANIQYF.

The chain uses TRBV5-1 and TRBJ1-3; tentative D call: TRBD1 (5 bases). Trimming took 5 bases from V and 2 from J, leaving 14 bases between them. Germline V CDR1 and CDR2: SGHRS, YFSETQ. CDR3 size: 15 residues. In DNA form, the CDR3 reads TGCGCCAGCAGTCCAGACAGACCGGCTGGAAACACCATATATTTT. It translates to CASSPDRPAGNTIYF.

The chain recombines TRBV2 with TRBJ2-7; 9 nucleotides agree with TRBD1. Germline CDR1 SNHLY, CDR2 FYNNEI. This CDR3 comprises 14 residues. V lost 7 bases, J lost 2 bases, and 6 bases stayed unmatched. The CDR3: CASIPDRGPYEQYF. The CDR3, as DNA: TGTGCCAGCATCCCGGACAGGGGACCCTACGAGCAGTACTTC.

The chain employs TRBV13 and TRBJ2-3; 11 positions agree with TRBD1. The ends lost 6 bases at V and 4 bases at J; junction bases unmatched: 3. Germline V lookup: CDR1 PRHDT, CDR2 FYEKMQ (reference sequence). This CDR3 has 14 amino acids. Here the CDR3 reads CASSLGQGADTQYF. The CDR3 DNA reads TGTGCCAGCAGTTTGGGACAGGGGGCAGATACGCAGTATTTT.

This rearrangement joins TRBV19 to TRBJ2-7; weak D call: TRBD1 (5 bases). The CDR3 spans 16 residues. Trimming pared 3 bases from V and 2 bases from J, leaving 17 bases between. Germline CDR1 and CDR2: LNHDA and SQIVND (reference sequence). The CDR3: CASSMLVGAGPYEQYF. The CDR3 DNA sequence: TGTGCCAGTAGTATGTTAGTAGGGGCAGGCCCCTACGAGCAGTACTTC.

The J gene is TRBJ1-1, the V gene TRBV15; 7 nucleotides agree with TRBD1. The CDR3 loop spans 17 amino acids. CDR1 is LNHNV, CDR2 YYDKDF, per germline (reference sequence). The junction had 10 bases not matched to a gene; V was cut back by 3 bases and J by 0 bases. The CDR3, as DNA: TGTGCCACCAGCAGGGAACTCCTGACAGGGCTGAACACTGAAGCTTTCTTT. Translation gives CATSRELLTGLNTEAFF.

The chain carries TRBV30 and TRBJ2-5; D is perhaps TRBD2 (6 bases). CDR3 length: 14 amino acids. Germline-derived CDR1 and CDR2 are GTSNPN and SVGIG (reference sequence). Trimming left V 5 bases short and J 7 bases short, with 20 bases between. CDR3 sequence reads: CAWHRAGIIGTQYF. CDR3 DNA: TGTGCCTGGCATAGGGCGGGGATCATTGGGACCCAGTACTTC.

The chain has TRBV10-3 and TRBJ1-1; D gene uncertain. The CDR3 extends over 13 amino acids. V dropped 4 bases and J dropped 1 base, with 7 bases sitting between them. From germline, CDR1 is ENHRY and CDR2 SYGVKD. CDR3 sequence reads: CAISGAGNTEAFF. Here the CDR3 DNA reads TGTGCCATCAGTGGGGCTGGGAACACTGAAGCTTTCTTT.

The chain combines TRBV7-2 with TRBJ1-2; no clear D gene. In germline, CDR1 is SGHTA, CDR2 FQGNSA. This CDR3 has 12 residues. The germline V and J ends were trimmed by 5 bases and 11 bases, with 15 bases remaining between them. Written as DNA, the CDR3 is TGTGCCAGCAGCCTCTTCGGTGGGGAGTACACCTTC. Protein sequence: CASSLFGGEYTF.

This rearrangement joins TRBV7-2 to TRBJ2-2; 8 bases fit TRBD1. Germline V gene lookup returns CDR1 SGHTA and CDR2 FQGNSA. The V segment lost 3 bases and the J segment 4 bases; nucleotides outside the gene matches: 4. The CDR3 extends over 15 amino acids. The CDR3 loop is CASSLTGASTGELFF. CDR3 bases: TGTGCCAGCAGCTTGACAGGGGCCTCCACCGGGGAGCTGTTTTTT.

The CDR3 DNA reads TGTGCCAGCAGCTTGAATCGACAGGGGAGGTTCTTCGAGCAGTTCTTC. It specifies CASSLNRQGRFFEQFF. The chain links TRBV7-9 to TRBJ2-1; TRBD1 agrees at 8 bases. Trimming took 3 bases from V and 10 from J; bases not matched to a gene: 14. Looked up from germline, CDR1 is SEHNR and CDR2 is FQNEAQ (reference sequence). The CDR3 runs 16 residues.

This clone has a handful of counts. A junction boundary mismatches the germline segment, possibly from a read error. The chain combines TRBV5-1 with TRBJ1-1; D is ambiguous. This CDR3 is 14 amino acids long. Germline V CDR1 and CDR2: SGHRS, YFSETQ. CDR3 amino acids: CASSLGLLNAEAFF. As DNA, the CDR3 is TGCGCCAGCAGTCTAGGACTTCTGAACGCTGAAGCTTTCTTT.

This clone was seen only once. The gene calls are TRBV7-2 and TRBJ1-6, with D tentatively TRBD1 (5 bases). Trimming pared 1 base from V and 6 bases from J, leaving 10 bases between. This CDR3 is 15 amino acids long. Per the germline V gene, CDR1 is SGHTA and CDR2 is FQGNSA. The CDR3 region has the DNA TGTGCCAGCAGCTTAGACAGGCCGGGTAATTCACCCCTCCACTTT. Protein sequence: CASSLDRPGNSPLHF.

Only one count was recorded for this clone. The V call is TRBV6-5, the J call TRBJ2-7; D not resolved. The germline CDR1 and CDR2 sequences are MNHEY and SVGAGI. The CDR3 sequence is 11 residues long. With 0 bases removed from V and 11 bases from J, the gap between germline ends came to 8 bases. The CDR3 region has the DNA TGTGCCAGCAGTTACTCCCGAGTAGAGTACTTC. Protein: CASSYSRVEYF.

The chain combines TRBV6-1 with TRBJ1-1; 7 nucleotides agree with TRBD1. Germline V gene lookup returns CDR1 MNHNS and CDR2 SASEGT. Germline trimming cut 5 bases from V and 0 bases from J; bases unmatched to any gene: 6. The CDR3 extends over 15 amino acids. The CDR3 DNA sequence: TGTGCCAGCAGTATGAGGACAGGATTGAACACTGAAGCTTTCTTT. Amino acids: CASSMRTGLNTEAFF.

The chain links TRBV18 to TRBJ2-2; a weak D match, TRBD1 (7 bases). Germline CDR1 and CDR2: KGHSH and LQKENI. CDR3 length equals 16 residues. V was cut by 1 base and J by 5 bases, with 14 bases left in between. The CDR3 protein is CASSPQKPGGTGELFF. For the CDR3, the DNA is TGTGCCAGCTCACCACAGAAACCAGGGGGGACCGGGGAGCTGTTTTTT.

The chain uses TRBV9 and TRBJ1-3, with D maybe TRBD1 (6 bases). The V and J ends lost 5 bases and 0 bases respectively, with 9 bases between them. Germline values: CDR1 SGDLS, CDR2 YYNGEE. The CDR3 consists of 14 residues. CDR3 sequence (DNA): TGTGCCAGCAGTATCAGGGGCTCTGGAAACACCATATATTTT. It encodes CASSIRGSGNTIYF.

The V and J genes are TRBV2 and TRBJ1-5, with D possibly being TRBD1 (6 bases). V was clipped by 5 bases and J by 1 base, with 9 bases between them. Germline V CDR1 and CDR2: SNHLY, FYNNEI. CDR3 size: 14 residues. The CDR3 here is CASSFDRSNQPQHF. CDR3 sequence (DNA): TGTGCCAGCAGTTTCGACAGGAGCAATCAGCCCCAGCATTTT.